This T cell receptor (beta chain) appears in the sequencing data of a study of prognosis after radiotherapy for stage I lung cancer. The ends lost 1 base at V and 9 bases at J; junction bases unmatched: 2. The CDR3 has 15 residues. Germline-derived CDR1 and CDR2 are LGHDT and YNNKEL (reference sequence). TCR beta CDR3 was amplified from genomic DNA by two-round multiplex PCR. First-round PCR employed TRBV- and TRBJ-specific primers for each gene. TCRdb fed the multiplex PCR reads into MiXCR, producing one record per CDR3 protein. The table lists 15,000 or so distinct CDR3 sequences, roughly 49% of them singletons, with 38% in the top ten. As to this clonotype: Its antigen is still unknown. A clone one base away is much larger, so this may be a read error.

Study-wide findings and caveats: The question of whether the expanded TCR clones were tumor-specific was not determined.

The TCR originated in a donor of 50 years or more with non-small cell lung cancer. The rearrangement links TRBV3-1 to TRBJ2-1; 14 bases map to TRBD2. Sequenced here: PBMCs, sampled before or after stereotactic body radiation therapy (not recorded which). The CDR3 sequence: CASSQGTSGRIEQFF. Written as DNA, the CDR3 is TGTGCCAGCAGCCAAGGGACTAGCGGGAGGATTGAGCAGTTCTTC.